This T cell receptor beta chain was identified in a study of T cell repertoires in cytomegalovirus infection. Study-wide background: In public TCR beta signatures, there were indications of both CMV infection and matching HLA type. Study conclusions and caveats: Of the TCR beta families, the public ones yielded a cumulative frequency that identified carriers of CMV plus the relevant HLA. Ex vivo, HLA-C-restricted CMV-specific TCR beta clonotypes prevailed over the rest of the response.

The CDR3 covers 13 residues. The V end lost 5 bases, the J end lost 4 bases, and 12 bases lay between the germline ends. Per the germline V gene, CDR1 is SGHTA and CDR2 is FQGNSA. TCRdb ran MiXCR on the reads and lists one entry per CDR3 protein. The table lists roughly 320,000 distinct CDR3 sequences, over 7.5% of them singletons, with about 3.9% in the top ten. This clonotype was detected many times. The antigen is not known. The sequencing sample was made of PBMCs. The chain couples TRBV7-2 to TRBJ2-7; weak D call: TRBD1 (5 bases). This clonotype was sampled from a human donor in good health (CMV status not recorded). Some clones in this sample may be carry-over from other donors' samples. The CDR3 loop reads CASSPQGLYEQYF. The CDR3 region has the DNA TGTGCCAGCAGCCCCCAGGGCCTTTACGAGCAGTACTTC.